This TCR beta chain was captured in a study of cytomegalovirus exposure and HLA in healthy donors. PCR employed 60 Vbeta and 13 Jbeta primers. Only in-frame clones appear in the TCRdb table, and some are missing; sequencing was by immunoSEQ multiplex PCR. Among 85,000 to 90,000 clones listed, 85% were seen once. The CDR3 is 14 residues long. J lost 2 bases, V lost 3 bases, and 4 bases had no gene match. Germline CDR1 LNHNV, CDR2 YYDKDF (reference sequence). Sequencing input: PBMCs. The receptor's source is a man aged 35 to 55 in good health and CMV-seropositive. The V call is TRBV15, the J call TRBJ2-7; 7 bases match TRBD1. The CDR3 reads CATSRTGHTYEQYF. The CDR3 DNA reads as TGTGCCACCAGCAGGACAGGGCATACCTACGAGCAGTACTTC.